The 29 T cell receptor beta chains below come from one sample, sequenced in a study of T-cell memory formation after mild COVID-19. TCRdb redid the calling of the 5' RACE reads with MiXCR, one entry per CDR3 protein. The table includes roughly 100,000 distinct CDR3 sequences, over 15% detected once. Sample: PBMCs or a T cell subset sorted from them (not recorded which). These receptors were obtained from an adult woman who had mild COVID-19 (a few samples of this study predate the infection). Cell type and time point are not known.

DNA for the CDR3: TGTGCCAGCAGCCAGTTGGCCAGGATCTACTATGGCTACACCTTC. Translated, it gives CASSQLARIYYGYTF. J is TRBJ1-2 and V is TRBV12-3 or TRBV12-4; D not resolved. This CDR3 is built from 15 residues. V was clipped by 6 bases and J by 3 bases, with 17 bases between them.

This clonotype was seen a handful of times. This chain joins TRBV7-9 and TRBJ2-7; 7 nucleotides match TRBD1. The CDR3 is made up of 14 amino acids. V was clipped by 4 bases and J by 3 bases; unmatched bases: 6. Germline-derived CDR1 and CDR2 are SEHNR and FQNEAQ (reference sequence). CDR3 amino acids: CASSSPGQYYEQYF. The CDR3 DNA reads as TGTGCCAGCAGCTCGCCGGGACAGTACTACGAGCAGTACTTC.

This clonotype turned up a few times. The V and J genes are TRBV6-4 and TRBJ2-3; the D gene is possibly TRBD2 (6 bases). The ends were cut back, 0 bases at V and 4 bases at J, with 8 bases in the middle. CDR1 and CDR2 from the germline V gene are MRHNA and SNTAGT. CDR3 length equals 14 residues. The CDR3 region is CASSDSAGSDTQYF. The DNA of the CDR3 is TGTGCCAGCAGTGACTCGGCGGGGTCAGATACGCAGTATTTT.

CDR3 sequence: CSISQGYEQFF. In DNA form, the CDR3 reads TGCAGCATATCACAGGGGTATGAGCAGTTCTTC. The V gene is TRBV29-1, the J gene TRBJ2-1; the match to TRBD1 covers 7 bases. This CDR3 has 11 amino acids. The germline V gene has CDR1 SQVTM and CDR2 ANQGSEA. Losses at the gene ends were 8 bases for V and 8 bases for J; bases not matched to a gene: 6.

This clonotype has a handful of counts. This chain uses TRBV7-6 with TRBJ1-2, with a tentative D call TRBD1 (5 bases). The germline V gene encodes CDR1 SGHVS and CDR2 FNYEAQ. The CDR3 consists of 15 residues. The ends were cut back, 1 base at V and 2 bases at J, with 11 bases in the middle. CDR3 loop: CASSLEAGPNYGYTF. For the CDR3, the DNA is TGTGCCAGCAGCTTAGAGGCAGGGCCAAACTATGGCTACACCTTC.

This chain joins TRBV11-2 and TRBJ1-1, with a weak D call TRBD1 (5 bases). CDR3 length equals 14 residues. Trimming cost V 5 bases and J 2 bases, with 12 bases left between them. Germline CDR1 and CDR2: SGHAT and FQNNGV. The CDR3 protein is CASSAMTANTEAFF. CDR3 nucleotides: TGTGCCAGCAGCGCAATGACAGCTAACACTGAAGCTTTCTTT.

This clonotype has just a few counts. The chain joins TRBV7-9 to TRBJ2-1, with 10 positions matching TRBD1. CDR3 length equals 16 residues. The trim removed 5 bases at V and 7 bases at J, leaving 11 bases unmatched. The V gene's germline CDR1 is SEHNR and CDR2 FQNEAQ (reference sequence). CDR3 protein: CASSLPGQGIVNEQFF. The CDR3 DNA reads TGTGCCAGCAGCCTCCCGGGACAGGGGATCGTAAATGAGCAGTTCTTC.

The chain uses TRBV9 and TRBJ1-6; weak D call: TRBD1 (5 bases). The CDR3 has 18 amino acids. Germline-derived CDR1 and CDR2 are SGDLS and YYNGEE. Trimming removed 0 bases at V and 0 bases at J, with 13 bases between. CDR3 coding DNA: TGTGCCAGCAGCGTAGAATCCCACAGGAGCTCCTATAATTCACCCCTCCACTTT. Residues: CASSVESHRSSYNSPLHF.

V gene TRBV7-9 combines with J gene TRBJ1-4; TRBD1 agrees at 8 bases. Germline CDR1 SEHNR, CDR2 FQNEAQ (reference sequence). Trimming removed 5 bases from V and 8 bases from J; junction bases left unmatched: 16. The CDR3 length is 17 residues. The CDR3 loop is CASSASEQGVRFEKLFF. The CDR3 DNA reads as TGTGCCAGCAGCGCATCAGAACAGGGGGTCCGTTTCGAAAAACTGTTTTTT.

The rearrangement uses TRBV7-9 and TRBJ2-1, with 13 positions matching TRBD2. Germline assignment: CDR1 SEHNR and CDR2 FQNEAQ (reference sequence). This CDR3 is 15 amino acids long. V shed 7 bases and J 9 bases; nucleotides not matched to a gene: 9. The CDR3 here is CASIGLAGEGSEQFF. DNA of the CDR3: TGTGCCAGCATCGGACTAGCGGGAGAAGGATCTGAGCAGTTCTTC.

This clonotype showed up just a few times. This sequence joins TRBV4-2 and TRBJ2-3; TRBD2 aligns across 8 bases. Germline CDR1 LGHNA, CDR2 YNFKEQ. The V gene end was trimmed by 4 bases and the J gene end by 0 bases; junction bases not matched to a gene: 12. This CDR3 has 18 residues. The CDR3 bases are TGTGCCAGCAGCCCCGAATGGTCTAGCGGGCTTAGCACAGATACGCAGTATTTT. Amino acid sequence: CASSPEWSSGLSTDTQYF.

In its sample, this clonotype was seen many times. V usage is TRBV7-9 and J usage is TRBJ2-7; D ambiguous. This CDR3 region has 11 residues. Trimming removed 4 bases at V and 4 bases at J, with 5 bases between. In germline, CDR1 is SEHNR, CDR2 FQNEAQ (reference sequence). Here the CDR3 reads CASSSAYEQYF. The CDR3 region has the DNA TGTGCCAGCAGCTCAGCGTACGAGCAGTACTTC. Full variable domain (missing parts from reference TRBV7-9 and TRBJ2-7): DTGVSQNPRHKITKRGQNVTFRCDPISEHNRLYWYRQTLGQGPEFLTYFQNEAQLEKSRLLSDRFSAERPKGSFSTLEIQRTEQGDSAMYLCASSSAYEQYFGPGTRLTVT.

This clonotype was counted only a few times. This chain uses TRBV2 with TRBJ2-3; 11 bases line up with TRBD1. This CDR3 spans 16 amino acids. After removal of 4 bases from V and 8 bases from J, the junction contained 11 bases not matched to a gene. Per the germline V gene, CDR1 is SNHLY and CDR2 is FYNNEI. CDR3 nucleotides: TGTGCCAGCAGTGTCACAACGGACAGGGGGCCCAGTACGCAGTATTTT. Protein product: CASSVTTDRGPSTQYF. Filled out from reference TRBV2 and TRBJ2-3, the complete variable domain reads EPEVTQTPSHQVTQMGQEVILRCVPISNHLYFYWYRQILGQKVEFLVSFYNNEISEKSEIFDDQFSVERPDGSNFTLKIRSTKLEDSAMYFCASSVTTDRGPSTQYFGPGTRLTVL.

This clonotype was seen more than once but under ten times. V is TRBV7-9 and J is TRBJ2-2; TRBD2 aligns across 7 bases. V was pared by 5 bases and J by 2 bases, with 2 bases of the junction left unmatched. From germline, CDR1 is SEHNR and CDR2 FQNEAQ (reference sequence). The CDR3 loop spans 14 amino acids. The CDR3, as DNA: TGTGCCAGCAGCCCGGGACTAAACACCGGGGAGCTGTTTTTT. This gives the protein CASSPGLNTGELFF.

Only a few counts were recorded for this clonotype. The rearrangement joins TRBV3-1 to TRBJ1-5; unclear D gene. CDR1 LGHDT and CDR2 YNNKEL come from the germline V gene (reference sequence). This CDR3 has 14 residues. V lost 5 bases, J lost 0 bases, and 8 bases lay in between. CDR3 in DNA: TGTGCCAGCAGCTCAGGAGATAGCAATCAGCCCCAGCATTTT. Its protein is CASSSGDSNQPQHF. Filled out from reference TRBV3-1 and TRBJ1-5, the complete variable domain reads DTAVSQTPKYLVTQMGNDKSIKCEQNLGHDTMYWYKQDSKKFLKIMFSYNNKELIINETVPNRFSPKSPDKAHLNLHINSLELGDSAVYFCASSSGDSNQPQHFGDGTRLSIL.

The genes are TRBV20-1 and TRBJ2-7; maybe TRBD2 (5 bases). Trimming shortened V by 1 base and J by 6 bases, and 10 bases separated the two germline ends. The CDR3 totals 12 residues. Germline assignment: CDR1 DFQATT and CDR2 SNEGSKA (reference sequence). CDR3 DNA sequence: TGCAGTGCTAGAGTCGGGGAGATCGAGCAGTACTTC. This codes for CSARVGEIEQYF.

This clonotype has a handful of counts. The chain carries TRBV30 and TRBJ1-2; D possibly corresponds to TRBD1 (5 bases). CDR3 length: 13 amino acids. With 0 bases removed from V and 4 bases from J, the gap between germline ends came to 9 bases. The germline V gene has CDR1 GTSNPN and CDR2 SVGIG (reference sequence). The CDR3 loop is CAWSVQAIYGYTF. The CDR3 DNA reads TGTGCCTGGAGTGTACAGGCTATCTATGGCTACACCTTC. Using reference TRBV30 and TRBJ1-2 for the parts outside the CDR3, the full variable domain is SQTIHQWPATLVQPVGSPLSLECTVEGTSNPNLYWYRQAAGRGLQLLFYSVGIGQISSEVPQNLSASRPQDRQFILSSKKLLLSDSGFYLCAWSVQAIYGYTFGSGTRLTVV.

The V and J genes are TRBV24-1 and TRBJ2-3; D gene unclear. Germline V gene data show CDR1 as KGHDR and CDR2 as SFDVKD. Between the trimmed V and J ends, which lost 1 base and 8 bases, there was a span of 15 bases. The CDR3 extends over 15 amino acids. The CDR3 reads CATSDFSGRLGTQYF. CDR3 bases: TGTGCCACCAGTGATTTCTCTGGCCGCCTAGGTACGCAGTATTTT.

This clonotype was seen repeatedly, ten times or more. CDR3: CAYSQRANTGELFF. CDR3 coding DNA: TGTGCCTATAGCCAGCGAGCTAACACCGGGGAGCTGTTTTTT. The chain is built from TRBV2 and TRBJ2-2; no definite D call. Germline V gene lookup returns CDR1 SNHLY and CDR2 FYNNEI. Trimming cost V 11 bases and J 2 bases, with 15 bases left between them. The CDR3 contains 14 residues.

The chain employs TRBV20-1 and TRBJ1-2; D is perhaps TRBD1 (5 bases). Germline CDR1 reads DFQATT; CDR2 reads SNEGSKA (reference sequence). The CDR3 runs to 14 residues. With 0 bases removed from V and 8 bases from J, the gap between germline ends came to 16 bases. In DNA, the CDR3 is TGCAGTGCTAGAGACCCAGCAGGGACCTACGGCTACACCTTC. Its translation is CSARDPAGTYGYTF.

In its sample, this clonotype was seen a few times. The rearrangement joins TRBV2 to TRBJ1-1; a possible D gene is TRBD1 (6 bases). Trimming left V 2 bases short and J 3 bases short, with 16 bases between. The CDR3 runs to 16 residues. Germline lookup yields CDR1 SNHLY and CDR2 FYNNEI. The CDR3 DNA follows: TGTGCCAGCAGTGAATGGCAGGGGAGATTCGACACTGAAGCTTTCTTT. Its translation is CASSEWQGRFDTEAFF.

The chain combines TRBV6-6 with TRBJ1-2, with D unresolved. Trimming removed 4 bases at V and 1 base at J, with 19 bases between. Germline V lookup: CDR1 MNHNY, CDR2 SVGAGI (reference sequence). The CDR3 has 17 amino acids. CDR3 nucleotide sequence: TGTGCCAGCAGTTCCCCCTGGGTCACAGCAGTTAACTATGGCTACACCTTC. This encodes CASSSPWVTAVNYGYTF.

The chain recombines TRBV5-1 with TRBJ2-1, with TRBD2 matching over 7 bases. In germline, CDR1 is SGHRS, CDR2 YFSETQ. With 0 bases clipped from V and 9 bases from J, the junction kept 12 bases outside the gene matches. CDR3 size: 16 residues. The CDR3 is CASSLAPRGERGEQFF. CDR3 nucleotide sequence: TGCGCCAGCAGCTTGGCCCCTCGGGGGGAACGGGGTGAGCAGTTCTTC.

This clonotype was detected many times. The J gene is TRBJ2-7, the V gene TRBV7-9; 14 nucleotides line up with TRBD2. The V gene's germline CDR1 is SEHNR and CDR2 FQNEAQ (reference sequence). This CDR3 region has 17 residues. V lost 2 bases, J lost 1 base, and 4 bases stayed unmatched. For the CDR3, the DNA is TGTGCCAGCAGCTTATGGACTAGCGGGGGGACTTCCTACGAGCAGTACTTC. Its protein product is CASSLWTSGGTSYEQYF.

The chain recombines TRBV24-1 with TRBJ2-7, with D possibly matching TRBD1 (6 bases). The V end was cut by 3 bases, the J end by 1 base, with 12 bases between. Germline CDR1 is KGHDR and CDR2 is SFDVKD. The CDR3 runs to 15 residues. CDR3 protein: CATSDPSQGSYEQYF. The CDR3, as DNA: TGTGCCACCAGTGATCCCTCACAGGGATCCTACGAGCAGTACTTC.

The chain has TRBV19 and TRBJ2-1; a possible D gene is TRBD1 (5 bases). This CDR3 contains 15 residues. CDR1 and CDR2 (germline): LNHDA, SQIVND (reference sequence). The V end was cut by 3 bases, the J end by 7 bases, with 16 bases between. The CDR3 reads CASSIWQGESNEQFF. CDR3 in DNA: TGTGCCAGTAGTATCTGGCAGGGTGAGTCGAATGAGCAGTTCTTC.

Only a few counts were recorded for this clonotype. The CDR3 DNA sequence: TGTGCCAGCAGCCCCACTGTTGGCATAGGGAGTACCTACGAGCAGTACTTC. Its translation is CASSPTVGIGSTYEQYF. The chain uses TRBV7-6 and TRBJ2-7; maybe TRBD2 (5 bases). CDR1 is SGHVS and CDR2 is FNYEAQ in the germline V gene. Trimming removed 5 bases at V and 2 bases at J, with 22 bases between. This CDR3 is built from 17 residues.

This clonotype was counted a few times. This CDR3 reads CSARDFPLWTQYF. In DNA form, the CDR3 reads TGCAGTGCTAGAGATTTCCCCCTTTGGACCCAGTACTTC. V gene TRBV20-1 combines with J gene TRBJ2-5; no clear D gene. V was shortened by 0 bases and J by 7 bases, with 12 bases between the two germline ends. CDR1 and CDR2 (germline): DFQATT, SNEGSKA (reference sequence). The CDR3 loop spans 13 amino acids.

The V call is TRBV29-1, the J call TRBJ2-1, with D tentatively TRBD1 (6 bases). V lost 6 bases, J lost 6 bases, and 18 bases lay in between. The germline V gene encodes CDR1 SQVTM and CDR2 ANQGSEA. The CDR3 spans 14 residues. Here the CDR3 reads CSVEEPLQGNEQFF. CDR3 nucleotide sequence: TGCAGCGTCGAGGAACCATTACAGGGCAATGAGCAGTTCTTC.